Sequencing of this T cell receptor (beta chain) was carried out in a study of OX40 agonist ivuxolimab in advanced cancers. This CDR3 region has 14 residues. Germline loops: CDR1 MNHNY, CDR2 SVGAGI (reference sequence). V lost 4 bases and J lost 8; bases outside the gene matches: 5. This table comes from immunoSEQ multiplex PCR, and its TCRdb copy is limited to in-frame clones, with some not included. The top ten hold about 0.83% of the sample, which has approximately 66,000 clones, around 85% seen once. As to this clone: Its antigen is not identified.

Study-wide points: At 0.1 to 3.0 mg/kg and by week 6, clonal expansion occurred in CD4+ and CD8+ blood T cells. Determination of antigen specificity was not performed for the expanded peripheral T cells. Partly responding patients at 0.1-3.0 mg/kg showed some of the smallest clonal expansion.

The receptor was isolated from an adult with an advanced solid tumor such as melanoma, head and neck, liver or kidney cancer. The rearrangement uses TRBV6-6 and TRBJ1-6, with 7 bases identical to TRBD1. The sequencing here drew on CD4+ or CD8+ T cells sorted from blood, taken in a trial of the OX40 agonist ivuxolimab. CDR3 amino acids: CASSSGQRHSPLHF. In nucleotides, the CDR3 is TGTGCCAGCAGTTCGGGACAGCGCCATTCACCCCTCCACTTT.